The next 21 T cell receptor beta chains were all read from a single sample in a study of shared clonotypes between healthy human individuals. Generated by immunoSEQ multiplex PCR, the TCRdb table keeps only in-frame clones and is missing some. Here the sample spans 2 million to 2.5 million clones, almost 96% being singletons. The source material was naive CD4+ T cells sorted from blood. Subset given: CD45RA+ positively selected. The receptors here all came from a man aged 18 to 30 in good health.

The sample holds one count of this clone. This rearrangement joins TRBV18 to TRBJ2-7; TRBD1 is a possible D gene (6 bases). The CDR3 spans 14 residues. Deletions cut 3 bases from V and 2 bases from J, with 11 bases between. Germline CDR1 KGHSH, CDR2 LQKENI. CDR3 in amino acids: CASSPGHGTYEQYF. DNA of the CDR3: TGTGCCAGCTCACCGGGACACGGGACCTACGAGCAGTACTTC. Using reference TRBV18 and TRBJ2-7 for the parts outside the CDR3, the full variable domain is NAGVMQNPRHLVRRRGQEARLRCSPMKGHSHVYWYRQLPEEGLKFMVYLQKENIIDESGMPKERFSAEFPKEGPSILRIQQVVRGDSAAYFCASSPGHGTYEQYFGPGTRLTVT.

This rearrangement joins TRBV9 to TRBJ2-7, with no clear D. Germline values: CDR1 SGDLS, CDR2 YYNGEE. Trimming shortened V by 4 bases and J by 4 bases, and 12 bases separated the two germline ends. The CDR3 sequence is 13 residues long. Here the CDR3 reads CASSPQMGYEQYF. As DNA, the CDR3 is TGTGCCAGCAGCCCCCAGATGGGTTACGAGCAGTACTTC.

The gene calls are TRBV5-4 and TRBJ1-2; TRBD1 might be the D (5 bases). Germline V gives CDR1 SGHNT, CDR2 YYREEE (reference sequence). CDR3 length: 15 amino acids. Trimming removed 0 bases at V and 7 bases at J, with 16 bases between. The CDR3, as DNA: TGTGCCAGCAGCTTGGTGGACACTTCAGGTAGTGGCTACACCTTC. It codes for CASSLVDTSGSGYTF.

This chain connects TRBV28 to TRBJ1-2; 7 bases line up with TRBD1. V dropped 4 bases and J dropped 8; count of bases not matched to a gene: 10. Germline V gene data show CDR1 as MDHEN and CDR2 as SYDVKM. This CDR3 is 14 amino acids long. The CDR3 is CASSSPDRVTGYTF. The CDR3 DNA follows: TGTGCCAGCAGTTCCCCTGACAGGGTGACGGGCTACACCTTC.

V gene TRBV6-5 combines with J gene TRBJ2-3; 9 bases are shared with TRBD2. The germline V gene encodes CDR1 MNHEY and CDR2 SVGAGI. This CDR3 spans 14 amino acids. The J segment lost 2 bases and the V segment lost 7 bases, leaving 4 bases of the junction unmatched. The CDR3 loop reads CASTEGLATDTQYF. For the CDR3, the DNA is TGTGCCAGCACCGAGGGACTAGCCACAGATACGCAGTATTTT.

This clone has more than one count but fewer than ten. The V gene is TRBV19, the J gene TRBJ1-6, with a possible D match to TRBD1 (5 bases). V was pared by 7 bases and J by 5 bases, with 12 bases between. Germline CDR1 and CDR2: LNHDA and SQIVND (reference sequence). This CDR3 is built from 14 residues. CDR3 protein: CASKTGTDNSPLHF. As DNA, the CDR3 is TGTGCCAGTAAGACCGGGACGGATAATTCACCCCTCCACTTT.

The CDR3 sequence: CSVGGDSTYNEQFF. The CDR3 nucleotides read TGCAGCGTGGGGGGGGACAGTACCTACAATGAGCAGTTCTTC. The chain is built from TRBV29-1 and TRBJ2-1; D tentatively reads TRBD1 or TRBD2 (7 bases each). This CDR3 region has 14 residues. Germline V gives CDR1 SQVTM, CDR2 ANQGSEA. The V gene lost 6 bases and the J gene lost 2 bases, with 14 bases spanning the gap.

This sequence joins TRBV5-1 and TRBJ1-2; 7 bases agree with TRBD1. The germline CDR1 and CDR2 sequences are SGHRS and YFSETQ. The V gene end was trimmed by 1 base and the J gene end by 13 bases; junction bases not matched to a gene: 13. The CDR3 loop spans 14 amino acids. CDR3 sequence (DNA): TGCGCCAGCAGCTTGTTCCGAGACAGGGTGAGGTTCACCTTC. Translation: CASSLFRDRVRFTF. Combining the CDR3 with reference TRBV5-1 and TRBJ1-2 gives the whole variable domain KAGVTQTPRYLIKTRGQQVTLSCSPISGHRSVSWYQQTPGQGLQFLFEYFSETQRNKGNFPGRFSGRQFSNSRSEMNVSTLELGDSALYLCASSLFRDRVRFTFGSGTRLTVV.

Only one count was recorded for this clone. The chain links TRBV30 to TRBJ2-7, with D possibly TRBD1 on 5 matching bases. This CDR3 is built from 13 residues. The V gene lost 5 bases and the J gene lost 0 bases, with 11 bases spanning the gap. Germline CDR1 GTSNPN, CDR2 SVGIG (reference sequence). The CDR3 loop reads CAWETVNSYEQYF. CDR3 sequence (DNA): TGTGCCTGGGAGACAGTCAACTCCTACGAGCAGTACTTC.

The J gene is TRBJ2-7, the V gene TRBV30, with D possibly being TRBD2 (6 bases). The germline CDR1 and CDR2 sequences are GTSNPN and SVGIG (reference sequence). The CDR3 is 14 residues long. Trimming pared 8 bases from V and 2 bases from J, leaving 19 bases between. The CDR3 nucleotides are TGTGCCGGAGCAGGAGGGAGATCTCCCTACGAGCAGTACTTC. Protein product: CAGAGGRSPYEQYF.

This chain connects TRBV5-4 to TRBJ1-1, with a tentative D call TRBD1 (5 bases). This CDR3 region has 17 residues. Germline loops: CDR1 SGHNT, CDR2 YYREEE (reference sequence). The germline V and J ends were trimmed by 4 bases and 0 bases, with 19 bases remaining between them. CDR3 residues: CASSLHLGGPVNTEAFF. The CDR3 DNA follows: TGTGCCAGCAGCCTCCACTTGGGGGGACCAGTGAACACTGAAGCTTTCTTT.

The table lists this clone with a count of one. CDR3 coding DNA: TGTGCCATCGGAAAGCGCGAAGGCCTAAGCACAGATACGCAGTATTTT. This translates into CAIGKREGLSTDTQYF. The rearrangement joins TRBV10-3 to TRBJ2-3; D is unclear. Germline V gives CDR1 ENHRY, CDR2 SYGVKD. The germline V and J ends were trimmed by 8 bases and 0 bases, with 18 bases remaining between them. The CDR3 covers 16 residues.

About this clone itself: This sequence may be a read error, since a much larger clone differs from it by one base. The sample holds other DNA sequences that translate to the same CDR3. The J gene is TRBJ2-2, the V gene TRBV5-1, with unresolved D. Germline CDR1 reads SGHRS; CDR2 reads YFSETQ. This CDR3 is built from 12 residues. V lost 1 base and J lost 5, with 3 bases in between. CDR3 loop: CASSLNTGELFF. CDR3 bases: TGCGCCAGCAGCTTGAATACCGGGGAGCTGTTTTTT.

The CDR3 region is CASRGGDRGPGDYGYTF. CDR3 DNA sequence: TGCGCCAGCAGGGGAGGAGACAGGGGGCCCGGGGACTATGGCTACACCTTC. The chain uses TRBV5-1 and TRBJ1-2, with 10 bases aligning to TRBD1. Germline values: CDR1 SGHRS, CDR2 YFSETQ. Trimming removed 5 bases from V and 3 bases from J; junction bases left unmatched: 13. This CDR3 comprises 17 residues.

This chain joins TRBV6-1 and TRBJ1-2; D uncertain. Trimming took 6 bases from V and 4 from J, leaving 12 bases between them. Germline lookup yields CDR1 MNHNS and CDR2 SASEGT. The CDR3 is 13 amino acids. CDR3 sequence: CASRRVGGYGYTF. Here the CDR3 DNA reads TGTGCCAGCAGACGGGTAGGCGGCTATGGCTACACCTTC.

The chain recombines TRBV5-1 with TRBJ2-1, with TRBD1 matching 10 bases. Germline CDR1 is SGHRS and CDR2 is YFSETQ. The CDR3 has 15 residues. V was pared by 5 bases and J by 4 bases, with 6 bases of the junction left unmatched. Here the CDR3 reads CASRDGTGAYNEQFF. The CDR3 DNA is TGCGCCAGCAGAGATGGGACAGGGGCGTACAATGAGCAGTTCTTC.

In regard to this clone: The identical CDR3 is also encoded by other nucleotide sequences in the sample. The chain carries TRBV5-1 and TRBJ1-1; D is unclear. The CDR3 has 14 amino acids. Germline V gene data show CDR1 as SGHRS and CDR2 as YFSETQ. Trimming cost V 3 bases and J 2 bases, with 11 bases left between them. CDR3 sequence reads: CASSSTAGNTEAFF. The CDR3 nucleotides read TGCGCCAGCAGCTCGACGGCGGGTAACACTGAAGCTTTCTTT. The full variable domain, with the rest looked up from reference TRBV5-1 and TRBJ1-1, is KAGVTQTPRYLIKTRGQQVTLSCSPISGHRSVSWYQQTPGQGLQFLFEYFSETQRNKGNFPGRFSGRQFSNSRSEMNVSTLELGDSALYLCASSSTAGNTEAFFGQGTRLTVV.

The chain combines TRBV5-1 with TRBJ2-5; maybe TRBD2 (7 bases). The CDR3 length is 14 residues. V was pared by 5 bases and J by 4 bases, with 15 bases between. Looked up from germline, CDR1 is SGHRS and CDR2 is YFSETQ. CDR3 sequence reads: CASRDGGPAETQYF. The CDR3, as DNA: TGCGCCAGCAGAGACGGGGGGCCTGCAGAGACCCAGTACTTC.

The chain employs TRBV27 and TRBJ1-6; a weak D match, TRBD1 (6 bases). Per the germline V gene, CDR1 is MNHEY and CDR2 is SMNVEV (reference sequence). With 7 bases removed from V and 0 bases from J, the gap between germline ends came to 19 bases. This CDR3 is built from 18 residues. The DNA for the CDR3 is TGTGCCAGCACCTCCGTCCCCGACAGGAGCTCCTATAATTCACCCCTCCACTTT. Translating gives CASTSVPDRSSYNSPLHF.

The DNA of the CDR3 is TGTGCCAGTTTACCCGGGAGAACAGGGGGAGAGACCCAGTACTTC. This codes for CASLPGRTGGETQYF. The V call is TRBV19, the J call TRBJ2-5; 8 positions match TRBD1. Trimming at V came to 8 bases and at J to 4 bases, leaving 12 bases not matched to a gene. Germline V CDR1 and CDR2: LNHDA, SQIVND (reference sequence). This CDR3 contains 15 residues.

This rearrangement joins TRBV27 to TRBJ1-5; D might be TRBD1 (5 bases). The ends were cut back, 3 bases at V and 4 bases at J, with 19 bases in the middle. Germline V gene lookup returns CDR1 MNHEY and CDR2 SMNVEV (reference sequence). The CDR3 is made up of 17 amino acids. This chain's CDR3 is CASSFWAPGRGNQPQHF. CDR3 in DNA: TGTGCCAGCAGTTTTTGGGCCCCGGGGCGGGGAAATCAGCCCCAGCATTTT.